This T cell receptor beta chain was retrieved from a study of blood T cell repertoires in COVID-19. Sequencing was performed with immunoSEQ multiplex PCR; in TCRdb, only in-frame clones are kept and a portion is missing. The sample contains more than 300,000 clones, 88% of which appear only once. The germline V and J ends were trimmed by 11 bases and 5 bases, with 13 bases remaining between them. Germline CDR1 and CDR2: MNHEY and SVGAGI. CDR3 size: 11 residues. This clone was counted only a few times. Participants came from about two dozen US areas, aged roughly 18 to 90 years. For recovered donors of Cohort 3, there were two negative PCRs, clearance, or symptom resolution.

The rearrangement uses TRBV6-5 and TRBJ2-7, with D maybe TRBD1 (6 bases). This clonotype was obtained from a woman aged 18 to 35 who had recovered from COVID-19. Sequenced: PBMCs or T cells enriched from blood (not recorded which). The CDR3: CAAGRGHEQYF. CDR3 bases: TGTGCCGCGGGCAGGGGCCACGAGCAGTACTTC.